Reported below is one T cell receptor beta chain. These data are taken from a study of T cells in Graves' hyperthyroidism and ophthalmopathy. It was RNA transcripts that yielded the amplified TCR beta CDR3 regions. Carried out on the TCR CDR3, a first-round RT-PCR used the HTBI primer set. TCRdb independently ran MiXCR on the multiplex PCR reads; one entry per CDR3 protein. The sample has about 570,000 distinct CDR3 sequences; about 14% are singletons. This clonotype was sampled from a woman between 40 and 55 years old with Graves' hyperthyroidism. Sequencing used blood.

The CDR3 region is CASLELAVYNEQFF. DNA of the CDR3: TGTGCCAGCCTCGAACTAGCGGTTTACAATGAGCAGTTCTTC. The chain has TRBV3-1 and TRBJ2-1; 8 bases match TRBD2. Germline V CDR1 and CDR2: LGHDT, YNNKEL (reference sequence). Trimming took 8 bases from V and 4 from J; bases not matched to a gene: 7. The CDR3 runs 14 residues.